Presented here are 20 T cell receptor beta chains from one specimen sequenced in a study of beta chain features in type 1 diabetes. Every isolated RNA sample was fully reverse transcribed, so sequencing captured expressed TCRB transcripts. Measured with immunoSEQ multiplex PCR; TCRdb has only the in-frame clones, and not every one. Of around 170,000 clones listed, roughly 9% are singletons. No antigen is known for these receptors. Study observations and caveats: Shortening of TCRB CDR3s, moderate but significant, appeared in all four CD4+ subsets of Type 1 diabetes patients.

Input material: central memory CD4+ T cells from blood. The receptors here all came from a woman in her thirties with type 1 diabetes.

This clone was counted a few times. The chain links TRBV9 to TRBJ2-5, with D perhaps matching TRBD1 (6 bases). The CDR3 covers 17 residues. The V gene's germline CDR1 is SGDLS and CDR2 YYNGEE. V was trimmed by 0 bases and J by 5 bases, leaving 20 bases between them. This chain's CDR3 is CASSVAPGVQLGETQYF. CDR3 DNA: TGTGCCAGCAGCGTAGCCCCAGGGGTACAATTAGGGGAGACCCAGTACTTC.

Concerning this clone itself: Other DNA sequences in this sample translate to the same CDR3. The CDR3 region is CASSQAAGGQETQYF. As DNA, the CDR3 is TGCGCCAGCAGCCAAGCTGCCGGGGGGCAAGAGACCCAGTACTTC. The gene calls are TRBV4-1 and TRBJ2-5, with TRBD2 matching over 7 bases. Germline loops: CDR1 MGHRA, CDR2 YSYEKL. V lost 1 base to trimming and J lost 2 bases; unmatched junction nucleotides: 4. There are 15 residues in the CDR3.

This clone came up a few times. The rearrangement joins TRBV4-2 to TRBJ1-2; no definite D call. The V end lost 0 bases, the J end lost 0 bases, and 8 bases lay between the germline ends. The germline V gene has CDR1 LGHNA and CDR2 YNFKEQ. CDR3 size: 15 residues. CDR3 sequence reads: CASSQDSSANYGYTF. The CDR3 region has the DNA TGTGCCAGCAGCCAAGATTCATCGGCTAACTATGGCTACACCTTC.

This clone appeared a few times. The rearrangement links TRBV30 to TRBJ1-2; perhaps TRBD1 as D (5 bases). V lost 2 bases and J lost 2, with 9 bases in between. This CDR3 is built from 13 residues. CDR1 and CDR2 from the germline V gene are GTSNPN and SVGIG (reference sequence). CDR3 amino acids: CAWSQQANYGYTF. The CDR3 coding sequence is TGTGCCTGGAGTCAACAGGCGAACTATGGCTACACCTTC.

This clone was observed a few times. The chain is built from TRBV18 and TRBJ1-5; a weak D match, TRBD1 (6 bases). The CDR3 covers 14 residues. V was pared by 5 bases and J by 0 bases, with 8 bases between. The germline gives CDR1 KGHSH, CDR2 LQKENI. The CDR3 region is CASSEGDSNQPQHF. CDR3 DNA sequence: TGTGCCAGCTCAGAGGGGGATAGCAATCAGCCCCAGCATTTT.

The chain combines TRBV19 with TRBJ2-2; D uncertain. The CDR3 sequence is 13 residues long. V gave up 5 bases and J gave up 1 base, with 5 bases separating them. Germline values: CDR1 LNHDA, CDR2 SQIVND (reference sequence). The CDR3 bases are TGTGCCAGTAGTCTAAAGAACACCGGGGAGCTGTTTTTT. This sequence encodes CASSLKNTGELFF.

This chain links TRBV18 with TRBJ2-1; TRBD2 aligns across 10 bases. Germline V gives CDR1 KGHSH, CDR2 LQKENI. With 2 bases clipped from V and 5 bases from J, the junction kept 6 bases outside the gene matches. The CDR3 totals 16 residues. This CDR3 reads CASSPNLAGVHNEQFF. The CDR3 DNA reads TGTGCCAGCTCACCAAATCTAGCGGGAGTCCACAATGAGCAGTTCTTC.

The rearrangement links TRBV5-1 to TRBJ2-7; possible D gene TRBD2, 6 bases. Germline CDR1 SGHRS, CDR2 YFSETQ. CDR3 size: 13 residues. V shed 7 bases and J shed 0 bases, with 11 bases lying between them. The CDR3 region has the DNA TGCGCCAGCTCCGACGGGAGCTCCTACGAGCAGTACTTC. Translated, it gives CASSDGSSYEQYF.

Of note for this clone: The same CDR3 is also encoded by other DNA sequences in this sample. The chain couples TRBV2 to TRBJ2-6; TRBD2 might be the D (5 bases). Trimming removed 7 bases at V and 1 base at J, with 5 bases between. CDR3 length: 13 residues. Germline loops: CDR1 SNHLY, CDR2 FYNNEI. CDR3 nucleotides: TGTGCCAGCACGGGGTCTGGGGCCAACGTCCTGACTTTC. Residues: CASTGSGANVLTF.

This clone was detected a few times. The rearrangement joins TRBV28 to TRBJ1-2; 12 positions agree with TRBD1. This CDR3 spans 14 amino acids. Germline V lookup: CDR1 MDHEN, CDR2 SYDVKM. With 5 bases clipped from V and 7 bases from J, the junction kept 5 bases outside the gene matches. This CDR3 is CASSKGQGAGGYTF. The CDR3 DNA reads TGTGCCAGCAGTAAGGGACAGGGGGCGGGTGGCTACACCTTC.

V usage is TRBV18 and J usage is TRBJ1-4; possible D gene TRBD1, 6 bases. CDR1 KGHSH and CDR2 LQKENI come from the germline V gene. This CDR3 has 15 residues. V shed 4 bases and J shed 0 bases, with 9 bases lying between them. CDR3 in DNA: TGTGCCAGCTCACAACAGGGTGCAACTAATGAAAAACTGTTTTTT. Its translation is CASSQQGATNEKLFF.

The genes are TRBV7-9 and TRBJ2-3, with D maybe TRBD1 (6 bases). The CDR3 extends over 16 amino acids. The V gene's germline CDR1 is SEHNR and CDR2 FQNEAQ (reference sequence). The V gene lost 6 bases and the J gene lost 9 bases, with 25 bases spanning the gap. The chain's CDR3 is CASSFGGQGERGTQYF. CDR3 coding DNA: TGTGCCAGCAGTTTCGGTGGGCAGGGAGAAAGGGGGACGCAGTATTTT. The variable domain in full, completed from reference TRBV7-9 and TRBJ2-3, reads DTGVSQNPRHKITKRGQNVTFRCDPISEHNRLYWYRQTLGQGPEFLTYFQNEAQLEKSRLLSDRFSAERPKGSFSTLEIQRTEQGDSAMYLCASSFGGQGERGTQYFGPGTRLTVL.

This clone was seen only a few times. The chain combines TRBV28 with TRBJ1-2, with 10 positions matching TRBD1. The CDR3 runs 13 residues. V shed 9 bases and J 4 bases; nucleotides not matched to a gene: 5. CDR1 MDHEN and CDR2 SYDVKM come from the germline V gene. CDR3 nucleotides: TGTGCCAGTCGACAGGGGGCCTTCTATGGCTACACCTTC. It codes for CASRQGAFYGYTF.

The chain carries TRBV2 and TRBJ1-2; D is possibly TRBD1 (5 bases). V was shortened by 5 bases and J by 5 bases, with 9 bases between the two germline ends. Germline V lookup: CDR1 SNHLY, CDR2 FYNNEI. The CDR3 has 12 amino acids. The CDR3 is CASSTRQYGYTF. CDR3 nucleotides: TGTGCCAGCAGTACCCGACAGTATGGCTACACCTTC.

This clone was detected only a few times. The J gene is TRBJ2-2, the V gene TRBV5-1; the D is unclear. The germline gives CDR1 SGHRS, CDR2 YFSETQ. The CDR3 runs 13 residues. Trimming cost V 4 bases and J 7 bases, with 11 bases left between them. The CDR3 DNA follows: TGCGCCAGCAGCGTTCGGTGGAGCGGGGAGCTGTTTTTT. This codes for CASSVRWSGELFF.

V gene TRBV18 combines with J gene TRBJ2-5; TRBD1 matches 9 bases. Per the germline V gene, CDR1 is KGHSH and CDR2 is LQKENI. This CDR3 comprises 14 residues. V lost 4 bases to trimming and J lost 4 bases; unmatched junction nucleotides: 4. This CDR3 reads CASSLGQGRETQYF. DNA for the CDR3: TGTGCCAGCTCACTGGGACAGGGTCGAGAGACCCAGTACTTC. Supplemented by reference TRBV18 and TRBJ2-5, the full variable domain reads NAGVMQNPRHLVRRRGQEARLRCSPMKGHSHVYWYRQLPEEGLKFMVYLQKENIIDESGMPKERFSAEFPKEGPSILRIQQVVRGDSAAYFCASSLGQGRETQYFGPGTRLLVL.

The chain employs TRBV27 and TRBJ1-4; 9 positions agree with TRBD1. The V gene end was trimmed by 0 bases and the J gene end by 5 bases; junction bases not matched to a gene: 13. The CDR3 has 19 amino acids. Germline CDR1 and CDR2: MNHEY and SMNVEV (reference sequence). CDR3 protein: CASSLSVPGQGSRNEKLFF. The DNA for the CDR3 is TGTGCCAGCAGTTTATCGGTCCCGGGACAGGGATCGAGAAATGAAAAACTGTTTTTT.

This clone came up a few times. The gene calls are TRBV30 and TRBJ2-7; perhaps TRBD2 as D (5 bases). Germline CDR1 GTSNPN, CDR2 SVGIG (reference sequence). The ends were cut back, 2 bases at V and 4 bases at J, with 21 bases in the middle. The CDR3 runs to 16 residues. The CDR3 bases are TGTGCCTGGAGTTATAGGCCGAGCGGAACCCAATACGAGCAGTACTTC. It encodes CAWSYRPSGTQYEQYF.

This clone turned up a few times. V and J are TRBV19 and TRBJ1-1, with 9 bases matching TRBD1. This CDR3 spans 18 amino acids. With V trimmed by 5 bases and J by 2 bases, 15 bases remained unmatched. Germline lookup yields CDR1 LNHDA and CDR2 SQIVND (reference sequence). This chain's CDR3 is CASSFFPLTGGVNTEAFF. Here the CDR3 DNA reads TGTGCCAGTAGTTTCTTTCCCCTTACAGGGGGCGTTAACACTGAAGCTTTCTTT.

This clone was recorded a few times. The chain has TRBV9 and TRBJ1-1, with 7 nucleotides matching TRBD1. J lost 11 bases, V lost 0 bases, and 10 bases had no gene match. In germline, CDR1 is SGDLS, CDR2 YYNGEE. The CDR3 is 14 amino acids. CDR3 nucleotide sequence: TGTGCCAGCAGCGTAGCTGGTGGGGACAGAGAGGCTTTCTTT. Translation gives CASSVAGGDREAFF.